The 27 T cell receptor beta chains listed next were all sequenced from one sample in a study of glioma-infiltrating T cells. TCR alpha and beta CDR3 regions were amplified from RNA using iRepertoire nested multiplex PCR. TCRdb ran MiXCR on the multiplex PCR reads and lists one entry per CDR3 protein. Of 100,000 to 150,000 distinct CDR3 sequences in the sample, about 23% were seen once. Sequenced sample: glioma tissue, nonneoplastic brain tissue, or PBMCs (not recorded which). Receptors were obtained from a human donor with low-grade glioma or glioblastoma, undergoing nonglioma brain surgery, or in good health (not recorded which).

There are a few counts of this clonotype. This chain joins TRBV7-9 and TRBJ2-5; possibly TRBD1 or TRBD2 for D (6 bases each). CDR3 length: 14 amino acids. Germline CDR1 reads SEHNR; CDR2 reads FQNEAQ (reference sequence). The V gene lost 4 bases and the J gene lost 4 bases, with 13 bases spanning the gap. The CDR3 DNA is TGTGCCAGCAGCTCTCTAGGGGGAGGAGAGACCCAGTACTTC. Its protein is CASSSLGGGETQYF.

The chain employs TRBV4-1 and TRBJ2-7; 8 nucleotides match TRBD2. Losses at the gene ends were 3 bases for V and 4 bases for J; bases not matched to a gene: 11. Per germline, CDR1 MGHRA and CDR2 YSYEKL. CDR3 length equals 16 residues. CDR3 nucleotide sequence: TGCGCCAGCAGCCAGGGGAACGGGAGGGCCAAGTACGAGCAGTACTTC. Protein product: CASSQGNGRAKYEQYF.

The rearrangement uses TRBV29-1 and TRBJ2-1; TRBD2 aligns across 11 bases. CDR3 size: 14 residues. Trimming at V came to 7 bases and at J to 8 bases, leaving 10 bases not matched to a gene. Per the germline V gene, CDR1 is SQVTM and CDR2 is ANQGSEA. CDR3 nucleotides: TGCAGCGCAGAGAGAACTAGCGGGAGTGATGAGCAGTTCTTC. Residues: CSAERTSGSDEQFF.

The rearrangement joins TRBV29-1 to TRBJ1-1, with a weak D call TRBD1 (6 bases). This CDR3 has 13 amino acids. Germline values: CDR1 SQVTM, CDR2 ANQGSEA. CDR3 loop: CRVCGGTNTEAFF. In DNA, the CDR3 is TGCAGAGTCTGTGGGGGCACGAACACTGAAGCTTTCTTT.

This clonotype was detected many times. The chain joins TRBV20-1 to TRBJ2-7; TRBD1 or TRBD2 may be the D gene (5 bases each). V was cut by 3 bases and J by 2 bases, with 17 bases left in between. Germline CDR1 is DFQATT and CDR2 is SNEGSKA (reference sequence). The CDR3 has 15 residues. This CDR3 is CSASPSGTAAYEQYF. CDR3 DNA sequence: TGCAGTGCTAGTCCGTCTGGGACCGCAGCCTACGAGCAGTACTTC.

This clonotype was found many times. The CDR3 loop is CSAIDRGTEAFF. The CDR3 DNA reads as TGCAGTGCTATTGACAGGGGGACTGAAGCTTTCTTT. V and J are TRBV20-1 and TRBJ1-1; the match to TRBD1 covers 9 bases. Germline assignment: CDR1 DFQATT and CDR2 SNEGSKA (reference sequence). Trimming cost V 4 bases and J 5 bases; bases outside gene matches: 2. The CDR3 spans 12 residues.

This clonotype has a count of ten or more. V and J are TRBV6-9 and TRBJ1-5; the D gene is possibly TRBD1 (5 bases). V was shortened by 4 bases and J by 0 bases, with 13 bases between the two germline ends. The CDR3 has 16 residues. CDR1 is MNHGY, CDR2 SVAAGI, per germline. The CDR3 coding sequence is TGTGCCAGCAGTTTGGGACTGACAAATAGCAATCAGCCCCAGCATTTT. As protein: CASSLGLTNSNQPQHF.

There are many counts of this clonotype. The CDR3 DNA is TGCGCCAGCAGCCAAGTAGACCATAACTATGGCTACACCTTC. Its protein is CASSQVDHNYGYTF. V and J are TRBV4-3 and TRBJ1-2; no definite D call. In germline, CDR1 is LGHNA, CDR2 YSLEER. V lost 1 base and J 1 base, leaving 7 bases between the germline ends. CDR3 length: 14 amino acids.

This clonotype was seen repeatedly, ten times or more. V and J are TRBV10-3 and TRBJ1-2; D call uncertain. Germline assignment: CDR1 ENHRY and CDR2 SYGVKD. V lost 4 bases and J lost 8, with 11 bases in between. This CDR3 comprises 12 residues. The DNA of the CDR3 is TGTGCCATCAGTGGAGGGTTCGTCGGCTACACCTTC. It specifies CAISGGFVGYTF.

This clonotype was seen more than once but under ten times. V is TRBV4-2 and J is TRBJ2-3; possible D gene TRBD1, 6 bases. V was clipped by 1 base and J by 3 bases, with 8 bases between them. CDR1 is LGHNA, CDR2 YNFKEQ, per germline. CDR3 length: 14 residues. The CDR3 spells CASSQVQGTDTQYF. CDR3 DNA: TGTGCCAGCAGCCAAGTTCAGGGGACAGATACGCAGTATTTT.

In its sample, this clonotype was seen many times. CDR3 coding DNA: TGTGCCAGCAGCCCCGGACAGCGTAATTCACCCCTCCACTTT. This gives the protein CASSPGQRNSPLHF. The rearrangement uses TRBV27 and TRBJ1-6; D may be TRBD1 (6 bases). The CDR3 sequence is 14 residues long. Deletions cut 6 bases from V and 6 bases from J, with 12 bases between. Germline values: CDR1 MNHEY, CDR2 SMNVEV (reference sequence).

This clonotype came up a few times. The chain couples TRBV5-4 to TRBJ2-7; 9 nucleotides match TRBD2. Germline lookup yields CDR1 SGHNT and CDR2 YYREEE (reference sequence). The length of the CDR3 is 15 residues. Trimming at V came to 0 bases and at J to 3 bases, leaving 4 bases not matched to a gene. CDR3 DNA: TGTGCCAGCAGCTTGGGGGTGACTAGCGGCTACGAGCAGTACTTC. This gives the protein CASSLGVTSGYEQYF.

The DNA for the CDR3 is TGTGCCAGCAGCTTAGCGGCCGCAGGTTGGAACACCGGGGAGCTGTTTTTT. This gives the protein CASSLAAAGWNTGELFF. This chain links TRBV7-6 with TRBJ2-2; D gene unclear. V lost 0 bases, J lost 1 base, and 12 bases lay in between. Germline CDR1 SGHVS, CDR2 FNYEAQ. CDR3 length equals 17 residues. Combining the CDR3 with reference TRBV7-6 and TRBJ2-2 gives the whole variable domain GAGVSQSPRYKVTKRGQDVALRCDPISGHVSLYWYRQALGQGPEFLTYFNYEAQQDKSGLPNDRFSAERPEGSISTLTIQRTEQRDSAMYRCASSLAAAGWNTGELFFGEGSRLTVL.

CDR3 residues: CASTGATYEAFF. CDR3 nucleotides: TGTGCCTCTACCGGGGCTACCTATGAAGCTTTCTTT. J is TRBJ1-1 and V is TRBV30, with TRBD1 as a possible D gene (5 bases). Trimming shortened V by 7 bases and J by 7 bases, and 16 bases separated the two germline ends. This CDR3 is 12 amino acids long. Germline-derived CDR1 and CDR2 are GTSNPN and SVGIG (reference sequence).

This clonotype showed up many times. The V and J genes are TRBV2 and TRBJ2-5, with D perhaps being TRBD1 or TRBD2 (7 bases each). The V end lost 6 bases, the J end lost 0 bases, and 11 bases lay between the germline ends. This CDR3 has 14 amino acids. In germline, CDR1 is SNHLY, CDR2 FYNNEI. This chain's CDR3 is CASRAGQYQETQYF. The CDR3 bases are TGTGCCAGCAGAGCGGGACAGTACCAAGAGACCCAGTACTTC.

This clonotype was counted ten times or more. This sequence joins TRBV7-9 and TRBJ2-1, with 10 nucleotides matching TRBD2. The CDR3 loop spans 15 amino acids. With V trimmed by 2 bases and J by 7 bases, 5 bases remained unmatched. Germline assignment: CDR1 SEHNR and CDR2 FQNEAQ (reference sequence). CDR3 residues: CASSLLLAGHNEQFF. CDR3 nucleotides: TGTGCCAGCAGCTTATTACTAGCGGGGCATAATGAGCAGTTCTTC.

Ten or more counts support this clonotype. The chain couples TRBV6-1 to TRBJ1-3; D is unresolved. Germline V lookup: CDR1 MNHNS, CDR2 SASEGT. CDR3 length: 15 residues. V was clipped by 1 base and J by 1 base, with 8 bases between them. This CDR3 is CASSEERMSGNTIYF. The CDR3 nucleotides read TGTGCCAGCAGTGAAGAGAGGATGTCTGGAAACACCATATATTTT.

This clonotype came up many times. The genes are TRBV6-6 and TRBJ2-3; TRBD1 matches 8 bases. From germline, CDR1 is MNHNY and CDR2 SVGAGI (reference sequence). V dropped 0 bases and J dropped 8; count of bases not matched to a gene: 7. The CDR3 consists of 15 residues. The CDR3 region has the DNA TGTGCCAGCAGTTACTCGACAGGGGACGGAGGTACGCAGTATTTT. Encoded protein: CASSYSTGDGGTQYF.

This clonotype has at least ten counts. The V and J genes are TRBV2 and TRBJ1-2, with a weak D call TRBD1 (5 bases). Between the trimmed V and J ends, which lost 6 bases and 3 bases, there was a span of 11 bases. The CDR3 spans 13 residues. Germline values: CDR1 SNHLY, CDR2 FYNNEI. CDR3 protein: CASRARGDYGYTF. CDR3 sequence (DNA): TGTGCCAGCAGAGCACGGGGGGACTATGGCTACACCTTC.

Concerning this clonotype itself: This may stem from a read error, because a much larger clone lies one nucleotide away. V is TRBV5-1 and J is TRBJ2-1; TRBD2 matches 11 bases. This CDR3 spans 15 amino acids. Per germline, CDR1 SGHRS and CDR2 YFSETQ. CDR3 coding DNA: TGCGCCAGCAGCTTGTTGGGACTAGCGGACAATGAGCAGCTCTTC. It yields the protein CASSLLGLADNEQLF.

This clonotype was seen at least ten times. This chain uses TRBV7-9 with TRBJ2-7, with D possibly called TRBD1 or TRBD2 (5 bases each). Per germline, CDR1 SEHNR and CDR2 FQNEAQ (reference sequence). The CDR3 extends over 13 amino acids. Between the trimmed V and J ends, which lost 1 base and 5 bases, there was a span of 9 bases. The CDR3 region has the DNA TGTGCCAGCAGCTTAGTTCGGGACCACGAGCAGTACTTC. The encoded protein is CASSLVRDHEQYF. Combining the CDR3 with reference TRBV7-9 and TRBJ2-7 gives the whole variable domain DTGVSQNPRHKITKRGQNVTFRCDPISEHNRLYWYRQTLGQGPEFLTYFQNEAQLEKSRLLSDRFSAERPKGSFSTLEIQRTEQGDSAMYLCASSLVRDHEQYFGPGTRLTVT.

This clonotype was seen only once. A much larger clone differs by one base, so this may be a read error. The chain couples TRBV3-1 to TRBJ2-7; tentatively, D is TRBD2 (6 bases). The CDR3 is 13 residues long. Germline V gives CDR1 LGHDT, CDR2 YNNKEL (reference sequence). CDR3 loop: CARSQALSGEQYF. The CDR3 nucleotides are TGTGCCAGGAGCCAAGCTCTTAGCGGCGAGCAGTACTTC.

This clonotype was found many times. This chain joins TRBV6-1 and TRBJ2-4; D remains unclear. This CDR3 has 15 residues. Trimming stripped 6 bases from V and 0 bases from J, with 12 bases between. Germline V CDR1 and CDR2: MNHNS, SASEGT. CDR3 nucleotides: TGTGCCAGCAGCTTCAGGTCCCTAGCCAAAAACATTCAGTACTTC. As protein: CASSFRSLAKNIQYF.

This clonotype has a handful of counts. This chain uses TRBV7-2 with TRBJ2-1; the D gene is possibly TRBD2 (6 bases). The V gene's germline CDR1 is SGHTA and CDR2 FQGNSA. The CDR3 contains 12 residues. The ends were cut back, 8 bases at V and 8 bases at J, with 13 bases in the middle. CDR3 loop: CASSRGVHEQFF. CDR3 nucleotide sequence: TGTGCCAGCTCGCGGGGCGTCCATGAGCAGTTCTTC.

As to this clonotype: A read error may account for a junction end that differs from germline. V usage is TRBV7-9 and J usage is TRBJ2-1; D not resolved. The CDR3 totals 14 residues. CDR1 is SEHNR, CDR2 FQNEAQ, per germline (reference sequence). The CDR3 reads CASSLSWSTHEQLF. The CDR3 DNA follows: TGCGCCAGCAGCTTATCTTGGAGCACGCATGAGCAGCTCTTC.

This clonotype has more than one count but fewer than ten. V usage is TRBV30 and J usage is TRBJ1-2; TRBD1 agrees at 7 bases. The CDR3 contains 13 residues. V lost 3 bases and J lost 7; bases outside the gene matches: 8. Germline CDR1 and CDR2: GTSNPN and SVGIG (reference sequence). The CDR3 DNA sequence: TGTGCCTGGAGCATGACGACAGGGAGTGGCTACACCTTC. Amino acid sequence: CAWSMTTGSGYTF.

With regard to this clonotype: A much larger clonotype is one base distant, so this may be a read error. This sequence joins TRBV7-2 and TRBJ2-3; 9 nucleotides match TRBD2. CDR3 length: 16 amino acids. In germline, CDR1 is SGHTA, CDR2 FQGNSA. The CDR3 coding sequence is TGTCCCAGCAGCAGATCTAGCGGGGAGGGCACAGATACGCAGTATTTT. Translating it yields CPSSRSSGEGTDTQYF.